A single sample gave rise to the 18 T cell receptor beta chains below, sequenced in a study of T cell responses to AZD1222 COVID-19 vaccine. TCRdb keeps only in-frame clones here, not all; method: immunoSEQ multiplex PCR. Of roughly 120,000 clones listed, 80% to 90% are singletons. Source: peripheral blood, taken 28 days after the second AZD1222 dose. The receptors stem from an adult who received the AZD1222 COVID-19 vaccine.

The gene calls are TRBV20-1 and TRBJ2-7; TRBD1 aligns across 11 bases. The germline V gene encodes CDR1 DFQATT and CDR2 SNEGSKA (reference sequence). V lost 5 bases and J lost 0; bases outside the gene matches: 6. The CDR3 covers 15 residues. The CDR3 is CSARGTGGFSYEQYF. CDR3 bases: TGCAGTGCTCGTGGGACAGGGGGTTTCTCCTACGAGCAGTACTTC.

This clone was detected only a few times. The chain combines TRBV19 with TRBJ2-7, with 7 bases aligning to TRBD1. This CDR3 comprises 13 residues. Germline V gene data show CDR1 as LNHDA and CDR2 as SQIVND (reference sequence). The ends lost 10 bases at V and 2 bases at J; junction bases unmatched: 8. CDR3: CANRQGVPYEQYF. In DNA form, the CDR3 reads TGTGCCAACCGACAGGGTGTTCCCTACGAGCAGTACTTC. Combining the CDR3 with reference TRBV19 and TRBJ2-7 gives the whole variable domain DGGITQSPKYLFRKEGQNVTLSCEQNLNHDAMYWYRQDPGQGLRLIYYSQIVNDFQKGDIAEGYSVSREKKESFPLTVTSAQKNPTAFYLCANRQGVPYEQYFGPGTRLTVT.

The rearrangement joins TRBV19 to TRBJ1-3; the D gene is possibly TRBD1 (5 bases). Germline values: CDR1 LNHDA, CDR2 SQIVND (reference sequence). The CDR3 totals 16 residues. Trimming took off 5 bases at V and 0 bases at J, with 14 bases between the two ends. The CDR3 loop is CASSPRVASSGNTIYF. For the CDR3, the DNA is TGTGCCAGTAGTCCCAGGGTCGCCTCCTCTGGAAACACCATATATTTT.

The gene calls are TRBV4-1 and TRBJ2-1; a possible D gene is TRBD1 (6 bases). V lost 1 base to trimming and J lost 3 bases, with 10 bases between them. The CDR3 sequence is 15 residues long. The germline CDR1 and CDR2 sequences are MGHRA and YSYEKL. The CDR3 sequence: CASSQVGQRYNEQFF. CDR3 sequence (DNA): TGCGCCAGCAGCCAAGTGGGACAACGCTACAATGAGCAGTTCTTC.

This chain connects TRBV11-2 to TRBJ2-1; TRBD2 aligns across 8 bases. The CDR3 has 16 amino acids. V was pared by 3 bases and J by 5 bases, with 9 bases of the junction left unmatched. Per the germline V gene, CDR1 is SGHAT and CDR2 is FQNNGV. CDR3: CASSFGGGPVDNEQFF. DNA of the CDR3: TGTGCCAGCAGCTTCGGCGGGGGGCCGGTTGACAATGAGCAGTTCTTC.

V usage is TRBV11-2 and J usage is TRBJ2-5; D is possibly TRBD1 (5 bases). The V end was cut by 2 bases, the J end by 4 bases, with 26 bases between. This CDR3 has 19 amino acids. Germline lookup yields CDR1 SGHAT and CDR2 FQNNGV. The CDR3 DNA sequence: TGTGCCAGCAGCTTAAGTCCGAATTACCTTTCCGCAGGGCTAGAGACCCAGTACTTC. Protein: CASSLSPNYLSAGLETQYF.

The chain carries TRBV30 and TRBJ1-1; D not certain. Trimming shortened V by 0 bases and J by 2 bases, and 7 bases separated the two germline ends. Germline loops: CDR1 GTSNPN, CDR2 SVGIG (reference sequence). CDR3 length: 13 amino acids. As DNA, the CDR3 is TGTGCCTGGAGTGTACGTGTCAACACTGAAGCTTTCTTT. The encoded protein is CAWSVRVNTEAFF.

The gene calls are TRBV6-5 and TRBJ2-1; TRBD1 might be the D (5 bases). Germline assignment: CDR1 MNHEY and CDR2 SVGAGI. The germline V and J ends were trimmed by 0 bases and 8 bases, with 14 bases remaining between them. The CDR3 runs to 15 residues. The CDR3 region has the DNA TGTGCCAGCAGTTACTCGGTTTTGTGGGGCGATGAGCAGTTCTTC. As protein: CASSYSVLWGDEQFF.

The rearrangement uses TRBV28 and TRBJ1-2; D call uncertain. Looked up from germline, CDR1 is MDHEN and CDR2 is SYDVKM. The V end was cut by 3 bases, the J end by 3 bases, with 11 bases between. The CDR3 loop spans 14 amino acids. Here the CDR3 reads CASSFYGWDYGYTF. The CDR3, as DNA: TGTGCCAGCAGTTTTTACGGGTGGGACTATGGCTACACCTTC.

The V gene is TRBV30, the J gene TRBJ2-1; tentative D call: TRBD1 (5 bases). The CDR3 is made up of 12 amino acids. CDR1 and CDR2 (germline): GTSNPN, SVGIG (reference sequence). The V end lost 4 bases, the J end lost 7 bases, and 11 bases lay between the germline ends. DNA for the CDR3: TGTGCCTGGAAGGCAGGGCGGAATGAGCAGTTCTTC. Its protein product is CAWKAGRNEQFF. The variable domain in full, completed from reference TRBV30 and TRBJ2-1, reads SQTIHQWPATLVQPVGSPLSLECTVEGTSNPNLYWYRQAAGRGLQLLFYSVGIGQISSEVPQNLSASRPQDRQFILSSKKLLLSDSGFYLCAWKAGRNEQFFGPGTRLTVL.

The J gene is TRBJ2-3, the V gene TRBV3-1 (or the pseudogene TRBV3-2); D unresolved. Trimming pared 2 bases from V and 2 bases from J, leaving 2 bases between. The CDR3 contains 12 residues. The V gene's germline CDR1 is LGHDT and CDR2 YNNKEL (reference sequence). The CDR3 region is CASSQSTDTQYF. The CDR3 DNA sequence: TGTGCCAGCAGCCAATCCACAGATACGCAGTATTTT.

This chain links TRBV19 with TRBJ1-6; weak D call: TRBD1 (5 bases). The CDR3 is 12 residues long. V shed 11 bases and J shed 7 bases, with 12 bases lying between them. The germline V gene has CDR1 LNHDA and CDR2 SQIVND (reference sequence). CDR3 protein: CAPEGRNSPLHF. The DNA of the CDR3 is TGTGCCCCAGAGGGGAGGAATTCACCCCTCCACTTT.

CDR3 nucleotide sequence: TGTGCCAGCAGCTTAACTAGCGGGAGGTCCTATAAAAGGGACTACGAGCAGTACTTC. The encoded protein is CASSLTSGRSYKRDYEQYF. This sequence joins TRBV7-2 and TRBJ2-7, with TRBD2 identical over 12 bases. This CDR3 has 19 residues. V dropped 2 bases and J dropped 3; count of bases not matched to a gene: 14. The germline V gene has CDR1 SGHTA and CDR2 FQGNSA.

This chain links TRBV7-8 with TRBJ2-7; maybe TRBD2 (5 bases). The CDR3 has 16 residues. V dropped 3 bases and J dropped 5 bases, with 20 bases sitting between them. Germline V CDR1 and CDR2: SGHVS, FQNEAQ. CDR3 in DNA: TGTGCCAGCAGCTTGGGAGTATCGGGGTCCCAGAACGAGCAGTACTTC. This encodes CASSLGVSGSQNEQYF.

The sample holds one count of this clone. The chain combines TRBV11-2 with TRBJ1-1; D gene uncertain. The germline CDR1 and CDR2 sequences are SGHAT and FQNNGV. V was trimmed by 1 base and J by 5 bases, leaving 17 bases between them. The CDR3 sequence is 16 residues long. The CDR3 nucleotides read TGTGCCAGCAGCTTAGCGCTCTGGGGAGAAGGGACTGAAGCTTTCTTT. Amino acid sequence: CASSLALWGEGTEAFF.

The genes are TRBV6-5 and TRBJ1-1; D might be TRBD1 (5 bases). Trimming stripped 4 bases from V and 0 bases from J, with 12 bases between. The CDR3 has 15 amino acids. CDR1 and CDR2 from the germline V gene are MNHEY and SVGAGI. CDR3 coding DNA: TGTGCCAGCAGTTTAGTTGCCAGGGTGAACACTGAAGCTTTCTTT. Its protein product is CASSLVARVNTEAFF.

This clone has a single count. CDR3: CAISEEGGQVREQYF. The CDR3 DNA sequence: TGTGCCATCAGTGAAGAGGGGGGTCAAGTTCGCGAGCAGTACTTC. This sequence joins TRBV10-3 and TRBJ2-7; D is possibly TRBD1 or TRBD2 (6 bases each). V lost 3 bases and J lost 6, with 18 bases in between. The CDR3 length is 15 residues. Germline lookup yields CDR1 ENHRY and CDR2 SYGVKD.

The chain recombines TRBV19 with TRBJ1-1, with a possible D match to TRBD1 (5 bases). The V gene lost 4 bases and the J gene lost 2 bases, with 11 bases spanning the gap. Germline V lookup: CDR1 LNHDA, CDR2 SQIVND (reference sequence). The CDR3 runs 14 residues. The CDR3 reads CASSRTGGNTEAFF. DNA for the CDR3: TGTGCCAGTAGTAGGACCGGGGGTAACACTGAAGCTTTCTTT.